A selection of T cell receptor beta chains follows, all from one sample in a study of blood T cell repertoires in COVID-19. This table comes from immunoSEQ multiplex PCR, and its TCRdb copy is limited to in-frame clones, with some not included. The data show tens of thousands of clones, 75% to 95% seen once. The sample was peripheral blood. Every receptor here comes from a human donor in a cohort sampled during active COVID-19. CDR3s include the opening cysteine and the closing phenylalanine or tryptophan. The order of the fields is clone size, D gene, J gene, V gene, CDR3 protein, CDR3 DNA. D genes are given only for firm matches. The size field is filled for only some rows; it gives once, few, many or a size class.

clone_size: NA; d_call: NA; j_call: TRBJ2-3; v_call: TRBV5-1; cdr3_aa: CASSSGRGQSIADTQYF; cdr3_nt: TGCGCCAGCAGCTCAGGCCGCGGACAGAGCATCGCAGATACGCAGTATTTT
clone_size: NA; d_call: NA; j_call: TRBJ2-1; v_call: TRBV2; cdr3_aa: CASRDLTGWFF; cdr3_nt: TGTGCCAGCAGAGACCTCACAGGGTGGTTCTTC
clone_size: NA; d_call: NA; j_call: TRBJ2-1; v_call: TRBV25-1; cdr3_aa: CASSEGSPSYNEQFF; cdr3_nt: TGTGCCAGCAGTGAAGGTAGCCCCTCCTACAATGAGCAGTTCTTC
clone_size: once; d_call: NA; j_call: TRBJ1-3; v_call: TRBV15; cdr3_aa: CATSPSAYSGNTIYF; cdr3_nt: TGTGCCACCAGCCCTAGCGCGTACTCTGGAAACACCATATATTTT
clone_size: NA; d_call: NA; j_call: TRBJ1-2; v_call: TRBV27; cdr3_aa: CASSFASNYGYTF; cdr3_nt: TGTGCCAGCAGTTTCGCCAGTAACTATGGCTACACCTTC
clone_size: NA; d_call: NA; j_call: TRBJ1-1; v_call: TRBV27; cdr3_aa: CASSWSLGQFAEAFF; cdr3_nt: TGTGCCAGCAGTTGGTCCCTGGGGCAGTTCGCGGAAGCTTTCTTT
clone_size: NA; d_call: NA; j_call: TRBJ1-1; v_call: TRBV7-2; cdr3_aa: CASSLRPGDTEAFF; cdr3_nt: TGTGCCAGCAGCTTAAGGCCAGGGGACACTGAAGCTTTCTTT
clone_size: NA; d_call: NA; j_call: TRBJ1-2; v_call: TRBV5-1; cdr3_aa: CASSLGGSFNYGYTF; cdr3_nt: TGCGCCAGCAGCTTGGGAGGCTCCTTTAACTATGGCTACACCTTC
clone_size: once; d_call: NA; j_call: TRBJ1-1; v_call: TRBV6-5; cdr3_aa: CASSYKPDTEAFF; cdr3_nt: TGTGCCAGCAGTTACAAACCGGACACTGAAGCTTTCTTT
clone_size: NA; d_call: NA; j_call: TRBJ1-3; v_call: TRBV6-5; cdr3_aa: CASSSTASAGNTIYF; cdr3_nt: TGTGCCAGCAGTTCGACAGCCAGTGCTGGAAACACCATATATTTT
clone_size: NA; d_call: NA; j_call: TRBJ1-1; v_call: TRBV19; cdr3_aa: CASSIAGRGTEAFF; cdr3_nt: TGTGCCAGTAGTATAGCGGGCAGGGGCACTGAAGCTTTCTTT
clone_size: NA; d_call: TRBD1; j_call: TRBJ1-2; v_call: TRBV5-1; cdr3_aa: CASSLVGRGLSGYTF; cdr3_nt: TGCGCCAGCAGCTTGGTAGGCAGGGGGCTTTCTGGCTACACCTTC
clone_size: once; d_call: TRBD2; j_call: TRBJ2-2; v_call: TRBV4-2; cdr3_aa: CASSSRSAGVGELFF; cdr3_nt: TGTGCCAGCAGCTCCCGGAGCGCGGGGGTCGGGGAGCTGTTTTTT
clone_size: NA; d_call: NA; j_call: TRBJ2-3; v_call: TRBV24-1; cdr3_aa: CATSESPGDTQYF; cdr3_nt: TGTGCCACCAGTGAATCACCGGGAGATACGCAGTATTTT
clone_size: once; d_call: TRBD2; j_call: TRBJ2-5; v_call: TRBV7-2; cdr3_aa: CASSLSVAGGETQYF; cdr3_nt: TGTGCCAGCAGCTTAAGTGTAGCGGGGGGTGAGACCCAGTACTTC
clone_size: few; d_call: TRBD1; j_call: TRBJ1-5; v_call: TRBV19; cdr3_aa: CASSRDRDRGGQPQHF; cdr3_nt: TGTGCCAGTAGTCGTGACCGGGACAGGGGAGGTCAGCCCCAGCATTTT
clone_size: NA; d_call: NA; j_call: TRBJ2-3; v_call: TRBV24-1; cdr3_aa: CATSDSLQFTDTQYF; cdr3_nt: TGTGCCACCAGTGATTCCTTACAGTTCACAGATACGCAGTATTTT
clone_size: NA; d_call: TRBD1; j_call: TRBJ1-3; v_call: TRBV9; cdr3_aa: CASSVGTGGIDTIYF; cdr3_nt: TGTGCCAGCAGCGTCGGGACAGGGGGCATAGACACCATATATTTT
clone_size: NA; d_call: NA; j_call: TRBJ1-2; v_call: TRBV20-1; cdr3_aa: CSAREEGYTF; cdr3_nt: TGCAGTGCTAGAGAGGAGGGCTACACCTTC
clone_size: NA; d_call: NA; j_call: TRBJ1-4; v_call: TRBV3-1/TRBV3-2; cdr3_aa: CASSQDGSGATNEKLFF; cdr3_nt: TGTGCCAGCAGCCAAGATGGGTCAGGCGCAACTAATGAAAAACTGTTTTTT
clone_size: NA; d_call: NA; j_call: TRBJ1-1; v_call: TRBV7-9; cdr3_aa: CASSLEGSTEAFF; cdr3_nt: TGTGCCAGCAGCCTTGAGGGAAGCACTGAAGCTTTCTTT
clone_size: few; d_call: NA; j_call: TRBJ1-2; v_call: TRBV15; cdr3_aa: CATSTQGSTGYTF; cdr3_nt: TGTGCCACCAGTACCCAGGGGTCCACTGGCTACACCTTC
clone_size: NA; d_call: TRBD2; j_call: TRBJ2-3; v_call: TRBV9; cdr3_aa: CASSVPSPGLAGGDTQYF; cdr3_nt: TGTGCCAGCAGCGTCCCTAGTCCGGGACTAGCGGGGGGAGATACGCAGTATTTT
clone_size: NA; d_call: NA; j_call: TRBJ1-4; v_call: TRBV4-3; cdr3_aa: CASSQDRTVLGRLFF; cdr3_nt: TGCGCCAGCAGCCAAGACAGGACAGTGTTGGGCCGACTGTTTTTT
clone_size: NA; d_call: TRBD1; j_call: TRBJ1-1; v_call: TRBV5-1; cdr3_aa: CASSFARDRVTEAFF; cdr3_nt: TGCGCCAGCAGCTTTGCTCGGGACAGGGTGACTGAAGCTTTCTTT
clone_size: NA; d_call: NA; j_call: TRBJ2-3; v_call: TRBV21-1; cdr3_aa: CASSSLRRQLTDTQYF; cdr3_nt: TGTGCCAGCAGCTCCCTAAGAAGACAGCTCACAGATACGCAGTATTTT
clone_size: NA; d_call: NA; j_call: TRBJ1-3; v_call: TRBV9; cdr3_aa: CASSARLRENTIYF; cdr3_nt: TGTGCCAGCAGCGCCCGCCTCCGAGAAAACACCATATATTTT
clone_size: NA; d_call: TRBD1; j_call: TRBJ1-2; v_call: TRBV28; cdr3_aa: CASSPGQGNLGYGYTF; cdr3_nt: TGTGCCAGCAGTCCCGGACAGGGTAACTTGGGGTATGGCTACACCTTC
clone_size: NA; d_call: NA; j_call: TRBJ1-2; v_call: TRBV24-1; cdr3_aa: CATSDFTSGPYGYTF; cdr3_nt: TGTGCCACCAGTGATTTCACGTCAGGCCCCTATGGCTACACCTTC
clone_size: NA; d_call: TRBD2; j_call: TRBJ2-1; v_call: TRBV5-5; cdr3_aa: CASSRGLAAAYNEQFF; cdr3_nt: TGTGCCAGCAGCCGGGGACTAGCGGCGGCCTACAATGAGCAGTTCTTC
clone_size: NA; d_call: NA; j_call: TRBJ1-1; v_call: TRBV5-6; cdr3_aa: CASSLVGGNTEAFF; cdr3_nt: TGTGCCAGCAGCTTGGTGGGAGGGAACACTGAAGCTTTCTTT
clone_size: NA; d_call: TRBD2; j_call: TRBJ2-3; v_call: TRBV6-5; cdr3_aa: CASRSSGADTQYF; cdr3_nt: TGTGCCTCCCGGAGTAGCGGGGCAGATACGCAGTATTTT
clone_size: NA; d_call: TRBD1; j_call: TRBJ1-6; v_call: TRBV28; cdr3_aa: CASRLEGANSPLHF; cdr3_nt: TGTGCCAGCAGGTTAGAGGGGGCGAATTCACCCCTCCACTTT
clone_size: NA; d_call: NA; j_call: TRBJ1-2; v_call: TRBV2; cdr3_aa: CASSETHNYGYTF; cdr3_nt: TGTGCCAGCAGTGAAACACATAACTATGGCTACACCTTC
clone_size: NA; d_call: TRBD1; j_call: TRBJ1-1; v_call: TRBV7-9; cdr3_aa: CASSPSDRGITEAFF; cdr3_nt: TGTGCCAGCAGCCCCTCGGACAGGGGGATCACTGAAGCTTTCTTT
clone_size: NA; d_call: TRBD1; j_call: TRBJ2-7; v_call: TRBV15; cdr3_aa: CATSRDWSSGQGATYEQYF; cdr3_nt: TGTGCCACCAGCAGAGACTGGAGTTCCGGACAGGGGGCAACCTACGAGCAGTACTTC
clone_size: NA; d_call: TRBD2; j_call: TRBJ2-5; v_call: TRBV5-1; cdr3_aa: CASSLVVTSGQETQYF; cdr3_nt: TGCGCCAGCAGCTTGGTCGTGACTAGCGGACAAGAGACCCAGTACTTC
clone_size: NA; d_call: NA; j_call: TRBJ2-6; v_call: TRBV28; cdr3_aa: CASNPSGAVTGANVLTF; cdr3_nt: TGTGCCAGCAATCCATCTGGGGCAGTAACTGGGGCCAACGTCCTGACTTTC
clone_size: NA; d_call: NA; j_call: TRBJ1-5; v_call: TRBV5-8; cdr3_aa: CASSLGLEQPQHF; cdr3_nt: TGTGCCAGCAGCTTGGGACTAGAACAGCCCCAGCATTTT
clone_size: NA; d_call: TRBD2; j_call: TRBJ2-5; v_call: TRBV11-2; cdr3_aa: CASSWTTSGQETQYF; cdr3_nt: TGTGCCAGCAGCTGGACGACTAGCGGACAAGAGACCCAGTACTTC
clone_size: NA; d_call: TRBD2; j_call: TRBJ2-1; v_call: TRBV5-8; cdr3_aa: CASSLIASGGPAYNEQFF; cdr3_nt: TGTGCCAGCAGCTTGATCGCTAGCGGGGGCCCCGCCTACAATGAGCAGTTCTTC
clone_size: NA; d_call: TRBD2; j_call: TRBJ2-5; v_call: TRBV5-1; cdr3_aa: CASSLAGARWETQYF; cdr3_nt: TGCGCCAGCAGCTTAGCGGGGGCCCGCTGGGAGACCCAGTACTTC
clone_size: NA; d_call: TRBD1; j_call: TRBJ1-1; v_call: TRBV29-1; cdr3_aa: CSVVGQVLEAFF; cdr3_nt: TGCAGCGTTGTCGGACAGGTTCTTGAAGCTTTCTTT
clone_size: NA; d_call: TRBD1; j_call: TRBJ1-5; v_call: TRBV4-1; cdr3_aa: CASSQEGTGINQPQHF; cdr3_nt: TGCGCCAGCAGCCAAGAAGGGACAGGGATCAATCAGCCCCAGCATTTT
clone_size: NA; d_call: NA; j_call: TRBJ1-2; v_call: TRBV5-1; cdr3_aa: CASSLEAGPGGYTF; cdr3_nt: TGCGCCAGCAGCTTGGAAGCGGGCCCCGGGGGCTACACCTTC
clone_size: once; d_call: TRBD1; j_call: TRBJ1-2; v_call: TRBV10-2; cdr3_aa: CASTYQGQLTYGYTF; cdr3_nt: TGCGCCAGCACCTACCAGGGACAGCTAACCTATGGCTACACCTTC